This T cell receptor (beta chain) was obtained from a study of beta chain features in type 1 diabetes. The study's findings and limits: Within patients, naive, central memory and Treg TCRB repertoires seemed more similar than within healthy donors. Type 1 diabetes patients showed a moderate but significant shortening of TCRB CDR3s in all four CD4+ subsets.

Each sorted population was over 95% pure. With respect to this clone: Antigen: not known.

Germline V lookup: CDR1 MGHRA, CDR2 YSYEKL. V lost 5 bases, J lost 6 bases, and 8 bases stayed unmatched. This CDR3 is 15 amino acids long. What was sequenced were expressed TCRB transcripts, since all of the isolated RNA had been reverse transcribed. Sequencing of naive, central memory and regulatory T cell samples gave an average of roughly 4 million reads. The data were produced by immunoSEQ multiplex PCR, yet TCRdb's version contains in-frame clones alone and is incomplete. The sample includes 60,000 to 75,000 clones, about 50% of them seen just once. This clonotype originated in a young man with type 1 diabetes. The chain recombines TRBV4-1 with TRBJ1-1, with 11 bases that match TRBD1. The sample was central memory CD4+ T cells from blood. The CDR3 DNA sequence: TGCGCCAGCAGCTACACCGGGACAGGGGGGCCTGAAGCTTTCTTT. Translating gives CASSYTGTGGPEAFF.